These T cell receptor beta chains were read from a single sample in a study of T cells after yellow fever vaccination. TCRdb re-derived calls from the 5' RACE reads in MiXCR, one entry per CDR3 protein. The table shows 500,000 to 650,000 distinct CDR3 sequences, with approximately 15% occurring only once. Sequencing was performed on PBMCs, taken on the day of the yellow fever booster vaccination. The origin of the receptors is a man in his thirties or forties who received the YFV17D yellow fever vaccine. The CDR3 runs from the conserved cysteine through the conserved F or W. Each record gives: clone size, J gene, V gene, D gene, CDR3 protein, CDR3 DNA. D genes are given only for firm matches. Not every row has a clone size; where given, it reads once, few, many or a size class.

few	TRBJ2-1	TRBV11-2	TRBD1	CASSLEWVGLSRTGGSYNEQFF	TGTGCCAGCAGCTTAGAATGGGTGGGACTTTCGAGGACAGGGGGCTCCTACAATGAGCAGTTCTTC
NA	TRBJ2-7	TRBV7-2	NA	CASSLGGAKYEQYF	TGTGCCAGCAGCTTAGGGGGCGCTAAATACGAGCAGTACTTC
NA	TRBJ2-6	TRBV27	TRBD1	CASSLAPGGGANVLTF	TGTGCCAGCAGTTTAGCCCCAGGGGGTGGGGCCAACGTCCTGACTTTC
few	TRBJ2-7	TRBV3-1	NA	CASSQGSDVYEQYF	TGTGCCAGCAGCCAAGGGTCCGACGTGTACGAGCAGTACTTC
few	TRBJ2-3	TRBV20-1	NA	CSAFRTGRFTDTQYF	TGCAGTGCTTTCAGGACTGGACGGTTCACAGATACGCAGTATTTT
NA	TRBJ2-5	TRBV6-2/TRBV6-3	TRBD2	CASSYSPGEGEETQYF	TGTGCCAGCAGTTACTCCCCCGGGGAGGGAGAAGAGACCCAGTACTTC
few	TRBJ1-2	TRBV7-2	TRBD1	CASSSRQGFSNYGYTF	TGTGCCAGCAGCTCACGACAGGGGTTCTCCAACTATGGCTACACCTTC
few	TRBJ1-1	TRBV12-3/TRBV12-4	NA	CASSFGGGRSNTEAFF	TGTGCCAGCAGTTTCGGAGGGGGACGATCTAACACTGAAGCTTTCTTT
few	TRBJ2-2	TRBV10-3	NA	CAISPPGQATGELFF	TGTGCCATCAGTCCTCCAGGCCAAGCCACCGGGGAGCTGTTTTTT
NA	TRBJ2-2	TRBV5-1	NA	CASTIGRTTGELFF	TGCGCCAGCACCATCGGGAGAACCACCGGGGAGCTGTTTTTT
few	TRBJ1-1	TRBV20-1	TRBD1	CSASNSGTGDTEAFF	TGCAGTGCAAGTAATTCGGGGACAGGGGACACTGAAGCTTTCTTT
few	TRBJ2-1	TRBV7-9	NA	CASSFPDSRDSYNEQFF	TGTGCCAGCAGCTTTCCGGACTCTCGAGACTCCTACAATGAGCAGTTCTTC
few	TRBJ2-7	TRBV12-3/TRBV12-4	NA	CASSRLSRSEQYF	TGTGCCAGCAGTCGCCTCTCAAGGTCCGAGCAGTACTTC
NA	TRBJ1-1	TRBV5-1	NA	CASSTDGMNTEAFF	TGCGCCAGCAGCACGGACGGGATGAACACTGAAGCTTTCTTT
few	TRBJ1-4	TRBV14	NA	CASSQVVGRKLFF	TGTGCCAGCAGCCAAGTGGTGGGGAGGAAACTGTTTTTT
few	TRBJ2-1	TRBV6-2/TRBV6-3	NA	CASSYTTGTPARFF	TGTGCCAGCAGTTACACCACCGGGACCCCAGCACGGTTCTTC
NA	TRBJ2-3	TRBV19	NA	CASSISTERTDTQYF	TGTGCCAGTAGTATATCAACAGAACGCACAGATACGCAGTATTTT
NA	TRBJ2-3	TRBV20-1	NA	CSAMGRIRTDTQYF	TGCAGTGCTATGGGGCGAATTCGCACAGATACGCAGTATTTT
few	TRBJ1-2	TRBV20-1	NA	CSASDPGSYGYTF	TGCAGTGCTAGTGACCCGGGAAGCTATGGCTACACCTTC
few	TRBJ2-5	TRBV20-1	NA	CSARAGALSQYF	TGCAGTGCTAGAGCCGGGGCATTGTCCCAGTACTTC
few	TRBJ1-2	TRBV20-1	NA	CSAGGTSNYGYTF	TGCAGTGCCGGGGGGACTTCTAACTATGGCTACACCTTC
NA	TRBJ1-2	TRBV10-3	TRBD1	CAIRGDRNYGYTF	TGTGCCATCAGAGGGGACAGGAACTATGGCTACACCTTC
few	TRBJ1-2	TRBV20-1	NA	CSASGIASGGYTF	TGCAGTGCTTCGGGCATAGCCTCAGGTGGCTACACCTTC
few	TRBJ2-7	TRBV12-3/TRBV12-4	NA	CATLGSSPPLSYEQYF	TGTGCCACCCTGGGAAGTAGTCCCCCCCTTTCTTACGAGCAGTACTTC
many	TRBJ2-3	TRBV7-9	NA	CASSTYGAPDTQYF	TGTGCCAGCAGCACATACGGGGCCCCAGATACGCAGTATTTT
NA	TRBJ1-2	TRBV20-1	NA	CSADGENYGYTF	TGCAGTGCCGACGGGGAAAACTATGGCTACACCTTC
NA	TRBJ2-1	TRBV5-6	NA	CASPTAKKGTDEQFF	TGTGCCAGCCCGACTGCAAAGAAGGGTACAGATGAGCAGTTCTTC
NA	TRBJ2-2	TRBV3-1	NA	CASSQVPGSTGELFF	TGTGCCAGCAGCCAAGTACCGGGTTCCACCGGGGAGCTGTTTTTT
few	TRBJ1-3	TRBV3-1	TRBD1	CASSRTGKGNTIYF	TGTGCCAGCAGCCGGACAGGGAAGGGAAACACCATATATTTT
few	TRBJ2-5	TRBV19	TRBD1	CASSSGQVQETQYF	TGTGCCAGTAGCTCGGGACAGGTCCAAGAGACCCAGTACTTC
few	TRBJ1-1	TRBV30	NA	CAWSGNSVLTEAFF	TGTGCCTGGAGTGGGAACAGTGTCTTAACTGAAGCTTTCTTT
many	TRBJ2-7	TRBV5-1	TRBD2	CASSLGFVGTSGNYEQYF	TGCGCCAGCAGCTTGGGTTTTGTTGGAACTAGCGGTAACTACGAGCAGTACTTC
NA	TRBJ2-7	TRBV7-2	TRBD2	CASSFLAGGTSYEQYF	TGTGCCAGCAGCTTCCTAGCGGGAGGCACCTCCTACGAGCAGTACTTC
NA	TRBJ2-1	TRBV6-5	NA	CASSYSTGQPWEQFF	TGTGCCAGCAGTTACTCGACCGGTCAGCCCTGGGAGCAGTTCTTC
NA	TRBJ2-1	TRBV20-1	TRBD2	CSALPGLAGGEQFF	TGCAGTGCTTTACCGGGACTAGCGGGAGGTGAGCAGTTCTTC
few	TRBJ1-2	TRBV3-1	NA	CASSLSAGEWSTF	TGTGCCAGCAGCCTTTCGGCAGGGGAATGGTCCACCTTC
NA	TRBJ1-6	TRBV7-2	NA	CASSYTGHLNNSPLHF	TGTGCCAGCAGCTATACGGGACACCTCAATAATTCACCCCTCCACTTT
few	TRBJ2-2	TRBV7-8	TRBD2	CASSIGTSGRANTGELFF	TGTGCCAGCAGTATTGGGACTAGCGGGAGGGCGAACACCGGGGAGCTGTTTTTT
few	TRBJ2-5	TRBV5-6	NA	CASSLVRDTLF	TGTGCCAGCAGCTTGGTCCGGGACACCCTCTTC
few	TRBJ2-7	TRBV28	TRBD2	CATSAGGSTGYF	TGTGCCACCTCTGCGGGAGGCAGTACGGGGTACTTC
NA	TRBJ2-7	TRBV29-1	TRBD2	CSVPTSGEQYF	TGCAGCGTGCCGACTAGCGGCGAGCAGTACTTC
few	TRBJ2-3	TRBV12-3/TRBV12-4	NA	CASSFWQGEVDTQYF	TGTGCCAGCAGTTTCTGGCAGGGAGAGGTAGATACGCAGTATTTT
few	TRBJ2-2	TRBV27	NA	CASSLWRGLNTGELFF	TGTGCCAGCAGTTTATGGCGAGGACTCAACACCGGGGAGCTGTTTTTT
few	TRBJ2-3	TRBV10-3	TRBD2	CAASQPTSGSGGGPDTQYF	TGTGCCGCTTCCCAGCCCACTAGCGGGAGCGGAGGGGGCCCAGATACGCAGTATTTT
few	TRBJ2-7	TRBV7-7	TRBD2	CASSSPRGGQREDEQYF	TGTGCTAGCAGCTCGCCCCGCGGGGGGCAACGGGAAGACGAGCAGTACTTC
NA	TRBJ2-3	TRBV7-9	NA	CASSHSKRSTGTQYF	TGTGCCAGCAGTCACTCTAAAAGGAGCACAGGTACGCAGTATTTT
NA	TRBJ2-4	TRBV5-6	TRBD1	CASRKQGAHKNIQYF	TGTGCCAGCAGGAAACAGGGGGCTCACAAAAACATTCAGTACTTC
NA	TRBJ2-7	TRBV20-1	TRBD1	CSASPGQGPYEQYF	TGCAGTGCCTCGCCGGGACAGGGGCCCTACGAGCAGTACTTC
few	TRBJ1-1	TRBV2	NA	CASTSGPTTEAFF	TGTGCCAGCACGTCTGGCCCTACCACTGAAGCTTTCTTT
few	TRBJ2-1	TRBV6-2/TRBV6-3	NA	CASSFQGSSYNEQFF	TGTGCCAGCAGTTTCCAGGGGAGCTCCTACAATGAGCAGTTCTTC
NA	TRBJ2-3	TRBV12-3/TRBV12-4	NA	CASKPRTDTQYF	TGTGCCAGCAAGCCCCGTACCGATACGCAGTATTTT
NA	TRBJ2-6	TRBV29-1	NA	CSVPGGYTYSGANVLTF	TGCAGCGTTCCAGGGGGGTATACTTACTCTGGGGCCAACGTCCTGACTTTC
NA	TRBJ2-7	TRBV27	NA	CASSRDLGAYEQYF	TGTGCCAGCAGTCGGGACCTAGGAGCCTACGAGCAGTACTTC